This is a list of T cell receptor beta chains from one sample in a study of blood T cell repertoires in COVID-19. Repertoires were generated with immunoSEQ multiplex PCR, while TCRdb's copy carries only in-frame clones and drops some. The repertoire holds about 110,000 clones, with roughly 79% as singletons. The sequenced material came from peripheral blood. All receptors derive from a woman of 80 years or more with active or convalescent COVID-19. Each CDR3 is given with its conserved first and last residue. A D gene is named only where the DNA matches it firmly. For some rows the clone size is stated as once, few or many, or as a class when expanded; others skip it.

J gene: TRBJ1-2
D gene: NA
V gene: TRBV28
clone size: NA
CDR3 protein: CASSLLSSGYTF
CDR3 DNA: TGTGCCAGCAGTTTGTTATCCAGTGGCTACACCTTC

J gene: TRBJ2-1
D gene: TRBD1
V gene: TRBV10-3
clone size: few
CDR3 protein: CAISESLGLGYMLGTDEQFF
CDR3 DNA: TGTGCCATCAGTGAGTCGTTAGGACTCGGGTACATGTTGGGGACAGATGAGCAGTTCTTC

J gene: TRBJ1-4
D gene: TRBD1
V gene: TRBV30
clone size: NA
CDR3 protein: CAWSVGTGAGEKLFF
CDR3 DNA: TGTGCCTGGAGTGTAGGGACAGGGGCCGGTGAAAAACTGTTTTTT

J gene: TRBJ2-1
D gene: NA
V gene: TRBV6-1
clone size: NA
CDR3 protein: CASSELRGPGVYNEQFF
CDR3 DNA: TGTGCCAGCAGTGAACTCCGCGGTCCCGGGGTATACAATGAGCAGTTCTTC

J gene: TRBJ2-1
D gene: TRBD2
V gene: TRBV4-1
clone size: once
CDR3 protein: CASSRRLAGGGEQFF
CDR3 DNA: TGCGCCAGCAGTAGGCGACTAGCGGGAGGAGGCGAGCAGTTCTTC

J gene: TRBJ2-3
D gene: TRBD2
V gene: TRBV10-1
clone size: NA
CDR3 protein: CASISSGRSDTQYF
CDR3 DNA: TGCGCCAGCATTTCCAGCGGGAGGTCAGATACGCAGTATTTT

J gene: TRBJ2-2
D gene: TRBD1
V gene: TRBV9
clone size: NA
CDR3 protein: CASSRDRAIRELFF
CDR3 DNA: TGTGCCAGCAGCCGAGACAGGGCGATAAGGGAGCTGTTTTTT

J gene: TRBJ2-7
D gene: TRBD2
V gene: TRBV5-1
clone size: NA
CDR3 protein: CASSLVPAGSSYEQYF
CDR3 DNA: TGCGCCAGCAGCTTGGTGCCAGCGGGGAGCTCCTACGAGCAGTACTTC

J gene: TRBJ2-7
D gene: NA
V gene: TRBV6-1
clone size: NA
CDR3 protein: CASSERERVEYF
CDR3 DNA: TGTGCCAGCAGTGAAAGGGAGCGGGTGGAGTACTTC

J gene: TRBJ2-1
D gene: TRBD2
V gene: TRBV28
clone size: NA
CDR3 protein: CASSLMTSGSGYNEQFF
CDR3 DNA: TGTGCCAGCAGTTTAATGACTAGCGGGAGTGGGTACAATGAGCAGTTCTTC

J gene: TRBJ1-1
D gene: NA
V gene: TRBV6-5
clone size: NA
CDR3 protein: CASSYRGEPEAFF
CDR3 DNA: TGTGCCAGCAGTTACCGGGGGGAGCCTGAAGCTTTCTTT

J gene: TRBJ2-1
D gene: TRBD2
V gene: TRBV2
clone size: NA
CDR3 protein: CASSDLLGTSGLNEQFF
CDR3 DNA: TGTGCCAGCAGTGACCTACTAGGGACTAGCGGACTCAATGAGCAGTTCTTC

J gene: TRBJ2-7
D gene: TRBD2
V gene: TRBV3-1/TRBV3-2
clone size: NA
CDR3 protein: CASSLTGTSYEQYF
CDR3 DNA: TGTGCCAGCAGCCTCACCGGGACTAGCTACGAGCAGTACTTC

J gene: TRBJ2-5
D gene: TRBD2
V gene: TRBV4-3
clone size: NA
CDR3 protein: CASSQDWSSGPPWTQYF
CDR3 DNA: TGCGCCAGCAGCCAAGATTGGAGTAGCGGGCCACCTTGGACCCAGTACTTC

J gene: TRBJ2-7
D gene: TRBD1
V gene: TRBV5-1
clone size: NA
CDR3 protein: CASSSPGQATYEQYF
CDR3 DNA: TGCGCCAGCAGTTCTCCGGGACAGGCGACCTACGAGCAGTACTTC

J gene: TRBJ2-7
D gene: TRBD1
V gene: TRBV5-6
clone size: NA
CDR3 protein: CASSFRTGLYEQYF
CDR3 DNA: TGTGCCAGCAGTTTCCGGACAGGGCTCTACGAGCAGTACTTC

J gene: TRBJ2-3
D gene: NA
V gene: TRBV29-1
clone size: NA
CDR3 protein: CSAAGHLKSSTDTQYF
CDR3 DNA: TGCAGCGCGGCGGGACACCTTAAATCTAGCACAGATACGCAGTATTTT

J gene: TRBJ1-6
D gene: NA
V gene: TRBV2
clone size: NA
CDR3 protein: CASSPSSPLHF
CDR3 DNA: TGTGCCAGCAGCCCTAGCTCACCCCTCCACTTT

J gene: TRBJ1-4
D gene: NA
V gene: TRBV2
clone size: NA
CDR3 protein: CAGRRHHEKLFF
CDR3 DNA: TGTGCCGGCAGGCGACACCATGAAAAACTGTTTTTT

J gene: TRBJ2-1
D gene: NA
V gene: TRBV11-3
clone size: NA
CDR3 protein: CASSPLGRANEQFF
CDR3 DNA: TGTGCCAGCAGCCCTCTCGGTAGAGCGAATGAGCAGTTCTTC

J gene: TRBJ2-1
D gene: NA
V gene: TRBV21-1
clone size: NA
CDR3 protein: CASSKAASGEESSYNEQFF
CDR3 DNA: TGTGCCAGCAGCAAAGCGGCTAGCGGTGAAGAAAGCTCCTACAATGAGCAGTTCTTC

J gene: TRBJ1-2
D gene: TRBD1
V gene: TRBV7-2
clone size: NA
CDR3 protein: CASSPGTGRGYTF
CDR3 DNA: TGTGCCAGCAGCCCAGGGACAGGCCGTGGCTACACCTTC

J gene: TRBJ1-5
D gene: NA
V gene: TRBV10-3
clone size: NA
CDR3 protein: CASAGENQPQHF
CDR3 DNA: TGTGCCAGCGCGGGGGAAAATCAGCCCCAGCATTTT

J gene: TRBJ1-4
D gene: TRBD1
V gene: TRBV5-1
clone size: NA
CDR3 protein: CASSGGTGGSGEATNEKLFF
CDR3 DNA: TGCGCCAGCAGCGGGGGGACAGGGGGTTCAGGAGAGGCAACTAATGAAAAACTGTTTTTT

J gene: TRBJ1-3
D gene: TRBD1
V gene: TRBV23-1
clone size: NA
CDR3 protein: CASSLRPGQGARSSWSGNTIYF
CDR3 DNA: TGCGCCAGCAGTCTGAGACCCGGACAGGGGGCGAGGTCAAGTTGGTCTGGAAACACCATATATTTT

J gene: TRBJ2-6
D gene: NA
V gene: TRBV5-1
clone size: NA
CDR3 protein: CASSSLGAGANVLTF
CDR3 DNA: TGCGCCAGCAGCTCGTTGGGAGCTGGGGCCAACGTCCTGACTTTC

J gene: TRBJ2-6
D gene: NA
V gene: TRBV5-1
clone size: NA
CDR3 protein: CASGPSPSSGANVLTF
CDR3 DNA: TGCGCCAGCGGGCCGAGTCCGAGCTCTGGGGCCAACGTCCTGACTTTC

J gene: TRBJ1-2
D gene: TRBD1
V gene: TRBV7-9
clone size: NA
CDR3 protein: CASSPNFDRGLNYGYTF
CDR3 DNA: TGTGCCAGCAGCCCAAACTTTGACAGGGGCCTTAACTATGGCTACACCTTC

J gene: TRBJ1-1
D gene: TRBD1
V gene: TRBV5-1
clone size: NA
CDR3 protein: CASSLVGQGIAEAFF
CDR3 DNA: TGCGCCAGCAGCTTGGTGGGACAGGGGATCGCTGAAGCTTTCTTT

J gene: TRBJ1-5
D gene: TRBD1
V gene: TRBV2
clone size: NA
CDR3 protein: CASSAGTANQPQHF
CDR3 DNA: TGTGCCAGCAGTGCCGGGACAGCTAATCAGCCCCAGCATTTT

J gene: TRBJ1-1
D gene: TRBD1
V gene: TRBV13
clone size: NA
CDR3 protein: CASSLPGGLNTEAFF
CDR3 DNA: TGTGCCAGCAGCTTACCAGGGGGCCTGAACACTGAAGCTTTCTTT

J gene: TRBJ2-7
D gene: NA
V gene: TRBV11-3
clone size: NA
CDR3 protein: CATHPENEQYF
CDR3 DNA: TGTGCCACCCACCCGGAGAACGAGCAGTACTTC